These T cell receptor beta chains were read from a single sample in a study of cytomegalovirus exposure and HLA in healthy donors. Sequencing used immunoSEQ multiplex PCR; TCRdb keeps in-frame clones, though not all of them. The table records 100,000 to 150,000 clones, 89% of them present only once. The sample taken for sequencing was PBMCs. The source of these receptors is a woman younger than 35 in good health and CMV-seronegative. Each CDR3 is given with its conserved first and last residue. Fields, in order: CDR3 DNA, CDR3 protein, V gene, J gene, D gene, clone size. A D gene is named only where the DNA matches it firmly. Rows give clone size only sometimes, using once, few, many, or a class for an expanded clone.

TGTGCCAGCAGTAACAGGGGTAACACCGGGGAGCTGTTTTTT	CASSNRGNTGELFF	TRBV7-6	TRBJ2-2	TRBD1	once
TGCGCCAGCAGCCAAAAGGGAGGGGTGGGCTCCTACGAGCAGTACTTC	CASSQKGGVGSYEQYF	TRBV4-1	TRBJ2-7	TRBD2	-
TGCGCCAGCAGCAAGGGACAGGACTACGAGCAGTACTTC	CASSKGQDYEQYF	TRBV5-1	TRBJ2-7	TRBD1	few
TGTGCCAGCAGCCAAGATCCGGAGGGAACAGATACGCAGTATTTT	CASSQDPEGTDTQYF	TRBV4-2	TRBJ2-3	-	-
TGCGCCAGCAGCCCGACAGATCCGAGGAGCTCCTACGAGCAGTACTTC	CASSPTDPRSSYEQYF	TRBV5-1	TRBJ2-7	-	medium-sized
TGTGCCAGCTCCCCCGACAGGTCCTACGAGCAGTACTTC	CASSPDRSYEQYF	TRBV19	TRBJ2-7	-	-
TGTGCCAGCTCACCCGAACAGGGTTCGTACACTGAAGCTTTCTTT	CASSPEQGSYTEAFF	TRBV18	TRBJ1-1	-	-
TGCAGCGTTGAAGATTTAGGGGCCACCGGGGAGCTGTTTTTT	CSVEDLGATGELFF	TRBV29-1	TRBJ2-2	-	once
TGTGCCAGCAGTCTCGGACTAGCGGTCTACAATGAGCAGTTCTTC	CASSLGLAVYNEQFF	TRBV6-5	TRBJ2-1	TRBD2	-
TGTGCCAGCAGCTCGGCGGGACTAGCGGGACCCTACGAGCAGTACTTC	CASSSAGLAGPYEQYF	TRBV7-2	TRBJ2-7	TRBD2	few
TGTGCCAGCAGCCCATCCTATCCCAGGGGGCCGTTCTCCGGTGAGCAGTACTTC	CASSPSYPRGPFSGEQYF	TRBV21-1	TRBJ2-7	-	-
TGTGCCAGCAGCCCTTACAATGAGCAGTTCTTC	CASSPYNEQFF	TRBV6-5	TRBJ2-1	-	-
TGTGCCAGCAGCCCCTGGACAGCGGCCTACGAGCAGTACTTC	CASSPWTAAYEQYF	TRBV7-8	TRBJ2-7	-	-
TGTGCCAGCAGACAGGGGACTAGCCCTTACAATGAGCAGTTCTTC	CASRQGTSPYNEQFF	TRBV27	TRBJ2-1	TRBD2	-
TGTGCCAGCACGTTATGGAGACAGGGGGCCTACGAGCAGTACTTC	CASTLWRQGAYEQYF	TRBV6-1	TRBJ2-7	TRBD1	once
TGTGCCAGCAGCTCGACTAGTTTCGGGGAGCTGTTTTTT	CASSSTSFGELFF	TRBV11-3	TRBJ2-2	-	-
TGTGCCAGCAGTCCCTCGGGACTAGCAGCCGGGGAGCTGTTTTTT	CASSPSGLAAGELFF	TRBV27	TRBJ2-2	TRBD2	-
TGTGCCAGTATGCGGGGGAGGGCCTCAGGTGAGCAGTTCTTC	CASMRGRASGEQFF	TRBV19	TRBJ2-1	TRBD2	-
TGTGCCACTACCGACAGGACCCTTTATGGCTACACCTTC	CATTDRTLYGYTF	TRBV19	TRBJ1-2	-	-
TGTGCCAGCAGCCCTCCGGGGGAGGCTGGAAACACCATATATTTT	CASSPPGEAGNTIYF	TRBV28	TRBJ1-3	-	-
TGTGCCAGTACCCAAGGGGGCTGGACTGAAGCTTTCTTT	CASTQGGWTEAFF	TRBV19	TRBJ1-1	TRBD1	once
TGTGCCAGCAGCCAAGAGGATGGCGGGAGGGCCTGGGAGCAGTTCTTC	CASSQEDGGRAWEQFF	TRBV4-2	TRBJ2-1	TRBD2	-
TGTGCCAGCAGCTTGGGACTAACGAACACCGGGGAGCTGTTTTTT	CASSLGLTNTGELFF	TRBV7-3	TRBJ2-2	TRBD2	many
TGTGCCAGCAGTTCGCGACTAGCCGGGGAGCAGTTCTTC	CASSSRLAGEQFF	TRBV6-5	TRBJ2-1	TRBD2	-
TGTGCCAGCTCAGGGACTTGGGATGAGCAGTTCTTC	CASSGTWDEQFF	TRBV19	TRBJ2-1	-	-
TGTGCCAGCAGTGCCTGGACAGGGCGGACTGAAGCTTTCTTT	CASSAWTGRTEAFF	TRBV2	TRBJ1-1	TRBD1	-
TGTGCCAGCAGCTTAGGACTCTCCTACGAGCAGTACTTC	CASSLGLSYEQYF	TRBV7-8	TRBJ2-7	-	-
TGTGCCAGCAGTGACAGTAGGACTAGCAGTCGATTGAATGAGCAGTTCTTC	CASSDSRTSSRLNEQFF	TRBV6-4	TRBJ2-1	TRBD2	-
TGTGCCAGCAGCTTGAAAACAGGGAACCAAGAGACCCAGTACTTC	CASSLKTGNQETQYF	TRBV5-4	TRBJ2-5	-	-
TGTGCCAGCAGCTCCCCTCAGGGGGCGGTTCGGGACACCGGGGAGCTGTTTTTT	CASSSPQGAVRDTGELFF	TRBV7-8	TRBJ2-2	TRBD1	-
TGTGCCTGGAGCCCGGGACAGGGTCTCCACGAGCAGTACTTC	CAWSPGQGLHEQYF	TRBV30	TRBJ2-7	TRBD1	-
TGCGCCAACCCACTAGCGGGGCGGGAGACCCAGTACTTC	CANPLAGRETQYF	TRBV10-1	TRBJ2-5	TRBD2	-
TGTGCCAGCAGCTTAGTTAGCGGGGACACCATATATTTT	CASSLVSGDTIYF	TRBV7-8	TRBJ1-3	-	-
TGTGCCGGCATATCGATGGGGGGGAGGGCCGGAGATACGCAGTATTTT	CAGISMGGRAGDTQYF	TRBV27	TRBJ2-3	TRBD2	-
TGTGCCACCTCGTGGGCTGGGGAGCGGCCGGGGAGTGAGCAGTTCTTC	CATSWAGERPGSEQFF	TRBV15	TRBJ2-1	-	-
TGTGCCAGCTCACCTTCGGCTAGCGGTTACTCCTACAATGAGCAGTTCTTC	CASSPSASGYSYNEQFF	TRBV18	TRBJ2-1	TRBD2	-
TGTGCCAGCAGTCCAGTCCTCAGCGGCTGGAACGAGCAGTACTTC	CASSPVLSGWNEQYF	TRBV27	TRBJ2-7	-	-
TGTGCCAGCAGCTTAGCGTTGGGGCTGGGAAACACCATATATTTT	CASSLALGLGNTIYF	TRBV7-2	TRBJ1-3	-	-
TGCGCCAGCAGCCAACCCAGGGCGGCCAAAAACATTCAGTACTTC	CASSQPRAAKNIQYF	TRBV4-1	TRBJ2-4	-	-
TGTGCCAGCACTTATAGCGGGAGGGCCATAGATACGCAGTATTTT	CASTYSGRAIDTQYF	TRBV6-1	TRBJ2-3	TRBD2	-
TGTGCCAGCAGTCAAGTAGCGGGGGGCTACAATGAGCAGTTCTTC	CASSQVAGGYNEQFF	TRBV6-1	TRBJ2-1	TRBD2	-
TGCGCCAGCAGAGAAGGGACAAATCCGCACGAGCAGTACTTC	CASREGTNPHEQYF	TRBV5-1	TRBJ2-7	-	-
TGTGCCAGCGGAACAGGGATAAGGTACAATGAGCAGTTCTTC	CASGTGIRYNEQFF	TRBV11-2	TRBJ2-1	-	-
TGTGCCAGCAGCCTCCGGGACTTCATCTACGAGCAGTACTTC	CASSLRDFIYEQYF	TRBV6-5	TRBJ2-7	-	once
TGCGCCAGCAGGAAGACAGGGACCTATGGCTACACCTTC	CASRKTGTYGYTF	TRBV5-1	TRBJ1-2	TRBD1	-
TGTGCCAGCTCACCAGAGGCACCGGGGAGGCCTAGCAATCAGCCCCAGCATTTT	CASSPEAPGRPSNQPQHF	TRBV18	TRBJ1-5	-	-
TGTGCCAGCAGTGCCACGGGACTCAGCTACGAGCAGTACTTC	CASSATGLSYEQYF	TRBV27	TRBJ2-7	-	-
TGTGCCAGCAGCCCACTTCTCTTGGACACTGAAGCTTTCTTT	CASSPLLLDTEAFF	TRBV7-2	TRBJ1-1	-	-
TGCAGCGTCTCGGCGAACACCGGGGAGCTGTTTTTT	CSVSANTGELFF	TRBV29-1	TRBJ2-2	-	-
TGTGCCAGCAGGTTTACGGCAGTGGGAGCTAGCGCCTACAATGAGCAGTTCTTC	CASRFTAVGASAYNEQFF	TRBV28	TRBJ2-1	-	-
TGCGCCAGCAGCCAAATGACTAGCGGGGCGAGCTCCTACGAGCAGTACTTC	CASSQMTSGASSYEQYF	TRBV4-1	TRBJ2-7	TRBD2	-
TGTGCCAGCAGGGCCGGGACTAGCGGGAACACAGATACGCAGTATTTT	CASRAGTSGNTDTQYF	TRBV2	TRBJ2-3	TRBD2	-
TGTGCCAGCTCACCGCCGGGACAGCAAGAGACCCAGTACTTC	CASSPPGQQETQYF	TRBV18	TRBJ2-5	TRBD1	-
TGCGCCAGCAGCCCAGGGACAGGGCTACGGTATGGCTACACCTTC	CASSPGTGLRYGYTF	TRBV5-1	TRBJ1-2	TRBD1	-
TGTGCCAGCAGTTACCAGCGGGTGACCTACGAGCAGTACTTC	CASSYQRVTYEQYF	TRBV6-6	TRBJ2-7	-	-
TGTGCCAGCAGCCCCTACGGACTAGCGGGAGTAGATACGCAGTATTTT	CASSPYGLAGVDTQYF	TRBV7-9	TRBJ2-3	TRBD2	-
TGTGCCAGCAGCTTAGGACAGGGAGCCACAGATACGCAGTATTTT	CASSLGQGATDTQYF	TRBV7-9	TRBJ2-3	TRBD1	-